This T cell receptor beta chain came from a study of T cell responses to AZD1222 COVID-19 vaccine. Study in general: Pooling was applied to second doses at about 4 or about 12 weeks. Study findings and constraints: Every sample of the repertoires postdated the peak T cell response. Across the whole spike, CD4 TCRs peaked at regions 160-218 and 743-854. The study reported that nearly half of spike-specific TCRs target unmutated variant regions.

Profiling relied on immunoSEQ multiplex PCR, and the TCRdb table lists in-frame clones only, not all of them. This table holds fewer than 250,000 clones, almost 95% found once. Regarding this clone: Its antigen remains unidentified.

The germline gives CDR1 SGHDN, CDR2 FVKESK. V trimming: 0 bases; J trimming: 7 bases; junction bases outside the gene matches: 12. This CDR3 spans 17 amino acids. Sequencing used peripheral blood, obtained on day 0 of AZD1222 vaccination. The source is an adult in good health. The chain carries TRBV14 and TRBJ2-1, with TRBD2 identical over 7 bases. CDR3 coding DNA: TGTGCCAGCAGCCAAGACCACGTCCGGTGGGGGGGTAATGAGCAGTTCTTC. Amino acid sequence: CASSQDHVRWGGNEQFF.